Listed below are T cell receptor beta chains from one sample, sequenced in a study of blood T cells in healthy people across ages. Using its own MiXCR run on the 5' RACE reads, TCRdb lists one record per CDR3 protein. This sample has about 1.8 million distinct CDR3 sequences, with around 50% found just once. The specimen was blood. The receptor source for this set is a middle-aged woman in good health. CDR3s include the opening cysteine and the closing phenylalanine or tryptophan.

V gene	J gene	CDR3 protein
TRBV29-1	TRBJ2-7	CSIGQNYEQYF
TRBV5-1	TRBJ2-7	CASSLDGQGYYEQYF
TRBV27	TRBJ2-1	CASGGPGTYNEQFF
TRBV7-9	TRBJ1-4	CASSSQGATNEKLFF
TRBV5-6	TRBJ2-5	CASTEGVGTGVTQETQYF
TRBV2	TRBJ2-7	CASTIDRGYEQYF
TRBV6-6	TRBJ1-1	CASTYGQVSFF
TRBV12-3/TRBV12-4	TRBJ2-7	CASSLGTGEISYEQYF
TRBV3-1	TRBJ2-5	CASSQEGVRLETQYF
TRBV9	TRBJ2-7	CASSPGGGYSFYEQYF
TRBV20-1	TRBJ2-6	CSAREGTHSGANVLTF
TRBV5-6	TRBJ1-2	CASTLPGQGWEGYGYTF
TRBV6-2/TRBV6-3	TRBJ2-2	CASSYSPGPGELFF
TRBV13	TRBJ2-1	CASSGARWVTSSDEQFF
TRBV4-2	TRBJ1-2	CASSQDAAGVNYGYTF